Following are 9 T cell receptor beta chains from one sample sequenced in a study of quantifying T cell responses using KT2 cells. On the study more broadly: Reverse transcription used primers in the TCR alpha and beta constant regions.

An oligo carrying a UMI was ligated to the cDNA 3' end. The first PCR ran 3 to 5 cycles with an equimolar RC1.1 and RC1.2 beta primer mix. TCRdb itself ran the UMI-ligation and nested PCR reads through MiXCR, one entry per CDR3 protein. Altogether fewer than 60,000 distinct CDR3 sequences are present, 11% being singletons, with the ten largest covering about 10%. Sequenced: PBMCs spiked with cells of the T cell clone KT2. These receptor sequences come from a human donor.

This chain joins TRBV20-1 and TRBJ2-5; D unclear. The length of the CDR3 is 12 residues. Germline assignment: CDR1 DFQATT and CDR2 SNEGSKA (reference sequence). CDR3 region: CRASRFRETQYF. The CDR3 DNA reads as TGCAGGGCCTCGCGGTTTCGAGAGACCCAGTACTTC.

V gene TRBV29-1 combines with J gene TRBJ2-3; TRBD2 matches at 9 bases. The CDR3 has 15 amino acids. CDR1 is SQVTM and CDR2 is ANQGSEA in the germline V gene. Trimming took 0 bases from V and 4 from J; bases not matched to a gene: 5. The DNA for the CDR3 is TGCAGCGTTGAAGAAGGTAGCGGGAGACCAGATACGCAGTATTTT. It codes for CSVEEGSGRPDTQYF.

This chain links TRBV7-2 with TRBJ2-5, with D hard to call. V shed 3 bases and J shed 5 bases, with 4 bases lying between them. The CDR3 length is 11 residues. From germline, CDR1 is SGHTA and CDR2 FQGNSA. The DNA of the CDR3 is TGTGCCAGCAGCTTCATGGAGACCCAGTACTTC. The encoded protein is CASSFMETQYF.

This clonotype was counted ten times or more. J is TRBJ1-1 and V is TRBV20-1; 8 nucleotides align to TRBD1. Germline lookup yields CDR1 DFQATT and CDR2 SNEGSKA (reference sequence). The CDR3 covers 13 residues. Germline trimming cut 6 bases from V and 5 bases from J; bases unmatched to any gene: 8. CDR3 sequence (DNA): TGCAGTGCGGGAGGACAGGGAGGTACTGAAGCTTTCTTT. Translated, it gives CSAGGQGGTEAFF.

V is TRBV9 and J is TRBJ1-2; D is unresolved. Trimming cost V 3 bases and J 8 bases, with 11 bases left between them. CDR1 is SGDLS and CDR2 is YYNGEE in the germline V gene. This CDR3 is 12 amino acids long. The CDR3 coding sequence is TGTGCCAGCAGCGACGACCTCGAAGGCTACACCTTC. Its protein is CASSDDLEGYTF. Full variable domain (missing parts from reference TRBV9 and TRBJ1-2): DSGVTQTPKHLITATGQRVTLRCSPRSGDLSVYWYQQSLDQGLQFLIQYYNGEERAKGNILERFSAQQFPDLHSELNLSSLELGDSALYFCASSDDLEGYTFGSGTRLTVV.

This clonotype was counted many times. The chain joins TRBV24-1 to TRBJ1-1; the D is unclear. The CDR3 covers 13 residues. CDR1 is KGHDR and CDR2 is SFDVKD in the germline V gene. Deletions cut 4 bases from V and 2 bases from J, with 7 bases between. The CDR3 is CATSEDHNTEAFF. CDR3 nucleotides: TGTGCCACCAGTGAGGACCATAACACTGAAGCTTTCTTT.

This clonotype appeared a few times. The chain joins TRBV3-1 to TRBJ1-5; 10 bases map to TRBD1. There are 16 residues in the CDR3. J was trimmed by 4 bases and V by 2 bases; bases with no gene match: 5. The germline gives CDR1 LGHDT, CDR2 YNNKEL (reference sequence). The CDR3 nucleotides are TGTGCCAGCAGCCAACGACCGGGACAGGGGAATCAGCCCCAGCATTTT. This codes for CASSQRPGQGNQPQHF.

V usage is TRBV5-5 and J usage is TRBJ2-7; 7 positions agree with TRBD1. Germline CDR1 and CDR2: SGHKS and YYEKEE (reference sequence). The trim removed 4 bases at V and 0 bases at J, leaving 4 bases unmatched. This CDR3 has 14 residues. The CDR3 DNA sequence: TGTGCCAGCAGCCCGACAGGGAGCTCCTACGAGCAGTACTTC. As protein: CASSPTGSSYEQYF. Full variable domain (outside the CDR3, taken from reference TRBV5-5 and TRBJ2-7): DAGVTQSPTHLIKTRGQQVTLRCSPISGHKSVSWYQQVLGQGPQFIFQYYEKEERGRGNFPDRFSARQFPNYSSELNVNALLLGDSALYLCASSPTGSSYEQYFGPGTRLTVT.

This chain links TRBV12-3 or TRBV12-4 with TRBJ2-1; D gene uncertain. This CDR3 is built from 12 residues. V gave up 2 bases and J gave up 9 bases, with 8 bases separating them. In nucleotides, the CDR3 is TGTGCCAGCAGTTTACGGGCTCTTGAGCAGTTCTTC. It is translated as CASSLRALEQFF.